The 26 T cell receptor beta chains given below trace back to one sample, sequenced in a study of T cell responses to AZD1222 COVID-19 vaccine. The assay was immunoSEQ multiplex PCR, and TCRdb's table has in-frame clones only and misses some. The data contain 90,000 to 150,000 clones, approximately 90% of them singletons. This specimen was peripheral blood, taken 28 days after the second AZD1222 dose. The receptors were gathered from an adult who received the AZD1222 COVID-19 vaccine.

The gene calls are TRBV5-4 and TRBJ2-5; 8 nucleotides match TRBD2. CDR3 size: 16 residues. V lost 0 bases and J lost 5; bases outside the gene matches: 9. Germline V gene sequence: CDR1 SGHNT, CDR2 YYREEE (reference sequence). The DNA for the CDR3 is TGTGCCAGCAGCTTGGTAGGGCGGGGGGCCGGCGAGACCCAGTACTTC. Translation: CASSLVGRGAGETQYF.

The chain carries TRBV5-1 and TRBJ1-1; D not resolved. The V and J ends lost 1 base and 0 bases respectively, with 7 bases between them. CDR1 is SGHRS and CDR2 is YFSETQ in the germline V gene. The CDR3 totals 14 residues. CDR3 protein: CASSLRVVNTEAFF. In DNA form, the CDR3 reads TGCGCCAGCAGCTTGCGGGTGGTGAACACTGAAGCTTTCTTT.

The genes are TRBV9 and TRBJ1-2, with TRBD1 as a possible D gene (5 bases). This CDR3 contains 14 residues. The V end was cut by 3 bases, the J end by 2 bases, with 11 bases between. Germline V gene sequence: CDR1 SGDLS, CDR2 YYNGEE. CDR3 residues: CASSGPTANYGYTF. CDR3 nucleotide sequence: TGTGCCAGCAGCGGGCCGACAGCCAACTATGGCTACACCTTC.

The genes are TRBV6-6 and TRBJ2-3; D is possibly TRBD1 or TRBD2 (7 bases each). The CDR3 is 17 residues long. The germline V gene has CDR1 MNHNY and CDR2 SVGAGI (reference sequence). Trimming left V 5 bases short and J 2 bases short, with 20 bases between. Here the CDR3 reads CASSRTGGQTITDTQYF. The CDR3 DNA follows: TGTGCCAGCAGTCGTACGGGGGGACAGACAATCACAGATACGCAGTATTTT.

The V call is TRBV19, the J call TRBJ1-6; D gene unclear. The ends were cut back, 11 bases at V and 10 bases at J, with 21 bases in the middle. Germline V gene lookup returns CDR1 LNHDA and CDR2 SQIVND (reference sequence). The CDR3 extends over 14 amino acids. The CDR3 loop is CAASPRALRSPLHF. Here the CDR3 DNA reads TGTGCCGCCAGCCCCCGGGCATTACGGTCACCCCTCCACTTT. The full variable domain, its missing parts supplied by reference TRBV19 and TRBJ1-6, is DGGITQSPKYLFRKEGQNVTLSCEQNLNHDAMYWYRQDPGQGLRLIYYSQIVNDFQKGDIAEGYSVSREKKESFPLTVTSAQKNPTAFYLCAASPRALRSPLHFGNGTRLTVT.

The chain employs TRBV19 and TRBJ1-6; weak D call: TRBD1 (5 bases). Germline V gene sequence: CDR1 LNHDA, CDR2 SQIVND (reference sequence). The V and J ends lost 7 bases and 10 bases respectively, with 17 bases between them. The CDR3 is made up of 14 amino acids. As DNA, the CDR3 is TGTGCCAGTATGGTTGCAGGAGGGGAATCACCCCTCCACTTT. It translates to CASMVAGGESPLHF.

CDR3 amino acids: CSARSNYGYTF. The CDR3 region has the DNA TGCAGTGCTAGGAGCAACTATGGCTACACCTTC. The V gene is TRBV20-1, the J gene TRBJ1-2, with D unclear. The CDR3 sequence is 11 residues long. In germline, CDR1 is DFQATT, CDR2 SNEGSKA (reference sequence). V was trimmed by 3 bases and J by 2 bases, leaving 4 bases between them.

The chain combines TRBV27 with TRBJ1-5; the D gene is possibly TRBD1 (5 bases). The CDR3 loop spans 16 amino acids. Germline CDR1 MNHEY, CDR2 SMNVEV (reference sequence). V dropped 2 bases and J dropped 5 bases, with 16 bases sitting between them. This CDR3 reads CASSLIGHAGDQPQHF. The DNA of the CDR3 is TGTGCCAGCAGTTTAATAGGACACGCTGGGGATCAGCCCCAGCATTTT.

The chain recombines TRBV7-2 with TRBJ1-1; D is unresolved. Germline V lookup: CDR1 SGHTA, CDR2 FQGNSA. Trimming stripped 5 bases from V and 6 bases from J, with 25 bases between. CDR3 size: 17 residues. CDR3 nucleotides: TGTGCCAGCAGCCCTTTCCCGGGTGGGAGGGCCGGAGCTGAAGCTTTCTTT. Encoded protein: CASSPFPGGRAGAEAFF.

This chain uses TRBV2 with TRBJ1-1, with D perhaps TRBD1 (6 bases). The V and J ends lost 5 bases and 5 bases respectively, with 15 bases between them. In germline, CDR1 is SNHLY, CDR2 FYNNEI. CDR3 length: 14 residues. CDR3 nucleotides: TGTGCCAGCAGTCAAAGGGACACTTCGACTGAAGCTTTCTTT. As protein: CASSQRDTSTEAFF.

CDR3 residues: CASSKGTTRQSNQPQHF. CDR3 nucleotide sequence: TGTGCCAGTAGTAAAGGGACAACTCGCCAAAGCAATCAGCCCCAGCATTTT. This chain joins TRBV19 and TRBJ1-5; tentative D call: TRBD1 (6 bases). CDR1 and CDR2 (germline): LNHDA, SQIVND (reference sequence). The CDR3 runs to 17 residues. V lost 4 bases and J 1 base, leaving 17 bases between the germline ends.

The chain is built from TRBV11-3 and TRBJ2-2; no reliable D call. CDR1 and CDR2 from the germline V gene are SGHNT and YENEEA. This CDR3 comprises 16 residues. The V gene lost 1 base and the J gene lost 4 bases, with 13 bases spanning the gap. The CDR3 DNA follows: TGTGCCAGCAGCTTAGGATTGGCAGGACCCACCGGGGAGCTGTTTTTT. Residues: CASSLGLAGPTGELFF.

V usage is TRBV10-1 and J usage is TRBJ2-7; possible D gene TRBD1, 6 bases. V was cut by 8 bases and J by 4 bases, with 30 bases left in between. From germline, CDR1 is WNHNN and CDR2 SYGVQD (reference sequence). This CDR3 contains 18 residues. DNA of the CDR3: TGCGCCAGCTATGACGATACTTCCCGGGACACCCTATCTTACGAGCAGTACTTC. Its translation: CASYDDTSRDTLSYEQYF.

The chain employs TRBV7-9 and TRBJ2-7; 7 nucleotides align to TRBD1. Germline CDR1 is SEHNR and CDR2 is FQNEAQ (reference sequence). The CDR3 contains 15 residues. V lost 5 bases and J lost 4; bases outside the gene matches: 11. CDR3 nucleotide sequence: TGTGCCAGCAGCCTCAATTGGCAGGGGGTTTACGAGCAGTACTTC. Amino acid sequence: CASSLNWQGVYEQYF.

This clone was found a few times. The chain carries TRBV29-1 and TRBJ2-7, with a tentative D call TRBD2 (6 bases). The CDR3 has 16 residues. CDR1 SQVTM and CDR2 ANQGSEA come from the germline V gene. Trimming cost V 3 bases and J 0 bases, with 18 bases left between them. CDR3 DNA sequence: TGCAGCGTTGAGGGCGGGGACTCCCAAAGCTCCTACGAGCAGTACTTC. Translated: CSVEGGDSQSSYEQYF.

The rearrangement uses TRBV19 and TRBJ1-1; the D gene is possibly TRBD1 (5 bases). This CDR3 has 15 residues. Germline assignment: CDR1 LNHDA and CDR2 SQIVND (reference sequence). V shed 1 base and J shed 11 bases, with 20 bases lying between them. The CDR3 DNA is TGTGCCAGTAGTATAGGGGGCCAGTTGGGGCCGCAGGCTTTCTTT. This sequence encodes CASSIGGQLGPQAFF.

The V and J genes are TRBV19 and TRBJ1-2; TRBD1 aligns across 10 bases. Looked up from germline, CDR1 is LNHDA and CDR2 is SQIVND (reference sequence). J was trimmed by 7 bases and V by 4 bases; bases with no gene match: 6. The CDR3 has 14 residues. In nucleotides, the CDR3 is TGTGCCAGTAGTACCGTAGGGACAGGGGCTGGCTACACCTTC. Its translation: CASSTVGTGAGYTF. The variable domain in full, with the rest retrieved from reference TRBV19 and TRBJ1-2, is DGGITQSPKYLFRKEGQNVTLSCEQNLNHDAMYWYRQDPGQGLRLIYYSQIVNDFQKGDIAEGYSVSREKKESFPLTVTSAQKNPTAFYLCASSTVGTGAGYTFGSGTRLTVV.

This CDR3 is CAWRSQGLGEQYF. The CDR3 DNA reads TGTGCCTGGAGGTCGCAGGGGTTAGGTGAGCAGTACTTC. The V and J genes are TRBV30 and TRBJ2-7; perhaps TRBD1 as D (6 bases). Deletions cut 3 bases from V and 7 bases from J, with 16 bases between. Germline CDR1 and CDR2: GTSNPN and SVGIG (reference sequence). This CDR3 has 13 residues.

The chain is built from TRBV7-2 and TRBJ2-3; 10 bases match TRBD2. V shed 2 bases, J shed 7 bases, and the junction held 15 bases outside the gene matches. The CDR3 loop spans 18 amino acids. CDR1 and CDR2 from the germline V gene are SGHTA and FQGNSA. The chain's CDR3 is CASSLQRPGLASLHTQYF. The CDR3 DNA reads as TGTGCCAGCAGCTTACAGAGGCCGGGACTAGCGAGTTTACATACGCAGTATTTT.

The rearrangement links TRBV7-9 to TRBJ2-7; TRBD1 agrees at 9 bases. Trimming took 6 bases from V and 4 from J; bases not matched to a gene: 10. Germline CDR1 reads SEHNR; CDR2 reads FQNEAQ (reference sequence). The CDR3 is 15 residues long. CDR3 nucleotide sequence: TGTGCCAGCAGTCGACCGGGACAGGGCCGGTACGAGCAGTACTTC. Residues: CASSRPGQGRYEQYF.

The V call is TRBV3-1 (or the pseudogene TRBV3-2), the J call TRBJ2-3; perhaps D is TRBD1 or TRBD2 (5 bases each). Germline CDR1 is LGHDT and CDR2 is YNNKEL (reference sequence). The V end lost 4 bases, the J end lost 4 bases, and 24 bases lay between the germline ends. The CDR3 spans 18 residues. DNA for the CDR3: TGTGCCAGCAGCCCTCAGAGACCCGGGCTCGGGGCCGCAGATACGCAGTATTTT. Protein sequence: CASSPQRPGLGAADTQYF.

The genes are TRBV7-2 and TRBJ2-1, with TRBD2 matching over 7 bases. The trim removed 5 bases at V and 3 bases at J, leaving 1 base unmatched. The CDR3 contains 13 residues. From germline, CDR1 is SGHTA and CDR2 FQGNSA. Here the CDR3 DNA reads TGTGCCAGCAGCGGACTAGGCTACAATGAGCAGTTCTTC. Translated: CASSGLGYNEQFF.

The V call is TRBV2, the J call TRBJ1-4; 7 nucleotides match TRBD1. The CDR3 has 15 residues. The germline V gene encodes CDR1 SNHLY and CDR2 FYNNEI. With 7 bases clipped from V and 0 bases from J, the junction kept 5 bases outside the gene matches. This chain's CDR3 is CASKGGFATNEKLFF. In DNA, the CDR3 is TGTGCCAGCAAAGGGGGCTTTGCAACTAATGAAAAACTGTTTTTT.

This clone was counted once. This chain uses TRBV2 with TRBJ1-2; D remains unclear. CDR1 is SNHLY, CDR2 FYNNEI, per germline. CDR3 length: 12 amino acids. Trimming removed 4 bases at V and 4 bases at J, with 7 bases between. As DNA, the CDR3 is TGTGCCAGCAGTGGGGAGATCTATGGCTACACCTTC. Its protein product is CASSGEIYGYTF.

The V and J genes are TRBV11-3 and TRBJ1-6; D remains unclear. Germline V CDR1 and CDR2: SGHNT, YENEEA. This CDR3 region has 14 residues. V was cut by 0 bases and J by 7 bases, with 7 bases left in between. This chain's CDR3 is CASSLDYPNSPLHF. The CDR3 DNA is TGTGCCAGCAGCTTAGATTACCCCAATTCACCCCTCCACTTT.

V and J are TRBV19 and TRBJ2-5; D is possibly TRBD2 (6 bases). The CDR3 has 14 residues. V was pared by 4 bases and J by 7 bases, with 16 bases between. Germline V lookup: CDR1 LNHDA, CDR2 SQIVND (reference sequence). The CDR3 DNA follows: TGTGCCAGTAGTAGGGAGGCAGACTCTGGGACCCAGTACTTC. Translating it yields CASSREADSGTQYF.